This T cell receptor beta chain was captured by sequencing in a study of T cells in Graves' hyperthyroidism and ophthalmopathy. Whole-study findings and limits: Appearing also in blood were most of the thyroid clonotypes expanded above 0.001. Ophthalmopathy was identified by the model a median about 6.4 months ahead of onset.

The source material, RNA transcripts, was used to amplify TCR beta CDR3 regions. In the first-round RT-PCR of the TCR CDR3, the HTBI primer set was used. Using its own MiXCR run on the multiplex PCR reads, TCRdb lists one record per CDR3 protein. The sample lists about 380,000 distinct CDR3 sequences, approximately 15% occurring once. Graves' hyperthyroidism qualified as stable when ophthalmopathy did not progress within 18 months. Patients showing uncontrolled infection, other autoimmune disease, pregnancy or lactation were ineligible. This clonotype was counted ten times or more. Its target is not known. There are 12 residues in the CDR3. Germline V gene data show CDR1 as ENHRY and CDR2 as SYGVKD. V lost 5 bases, J lost 6 bases, and 8 bases lay in between.

This TCR was recovered from a woman aged 55-70 years with Graves' hyperthyroidism. The sample consisted of blood. The chain joins TRBV10-3 to TRBJ2-1; D gene unclear. CDR3 sequence reads: CAISQIVNEQFF. CDR3 in DNA: TGTGCCATCAGTCAAATAGTCAATGAGCAGTTCTTC.